This TCR beta chain is from a study of cytomegalovirus exposure and HLA in healthy donors. As concerns this clone: Antigen specificity is unknown.

General study results and limits: It was reported that the classifier diagnosed cytomegalovirus status with high specificity and sensitivity in both the original and validation cohorts. Cytomegalovirus-associated status was assigned to around 160 TCR beta chains.

Repertoires were generated with immunoSEQ multiplex PCR, while TCRdb's copy carries only in-frame clones and drops some. The table lists 200,000 or so clones, approximately 86% of them singletons, with 2.9% in the top ten. V was pared by 0 bases and J by 2 bases, with 17 bases between. Germline V gene data show CDR1 as MGHRA and CDR2 as YSYEKL. This CDR3 is 17 amino acids long. The sequenced material came from PBMCs. The chain employs TRBV4-1 and TRBJ2-7, with D perhaps TRBD1 (5 bases). This sequence originates from a woman younger than 30 in good health and CMV-seronegative. The CDR3 nucleotides are TGCGCCAGCAGCCAAGAAGATGTCAGGGAAGGAACCTACGAGCAGTACTTC. This translates into CASSQEDVREGTYEQYF.